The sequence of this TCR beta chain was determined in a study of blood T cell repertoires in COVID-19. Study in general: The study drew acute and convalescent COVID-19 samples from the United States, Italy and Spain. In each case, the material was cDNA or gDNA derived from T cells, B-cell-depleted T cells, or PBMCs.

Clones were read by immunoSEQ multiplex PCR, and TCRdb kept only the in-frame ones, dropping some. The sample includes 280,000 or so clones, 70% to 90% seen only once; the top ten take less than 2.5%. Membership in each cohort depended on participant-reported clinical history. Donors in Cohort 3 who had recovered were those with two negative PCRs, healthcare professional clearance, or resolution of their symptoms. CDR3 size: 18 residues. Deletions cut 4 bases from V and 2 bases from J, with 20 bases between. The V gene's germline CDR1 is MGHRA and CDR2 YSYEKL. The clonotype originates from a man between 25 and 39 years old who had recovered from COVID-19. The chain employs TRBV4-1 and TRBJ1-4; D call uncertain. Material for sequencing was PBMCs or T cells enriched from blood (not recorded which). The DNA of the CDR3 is TGCGCCAGCAGCCCGGGAATAGGGAGGGTTAGCACTAATGAAAAACTGTTTTTT. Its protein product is CASSPGIGRVSTNEKLFF.